The sequence of this T cell receptor beta chain was determined in a study of cytomegalovirus exposure and HLA in healthy donors (dated by TCRdb to about 2017). Context from the whole study: According to an earlier analysis of a few hundred of the donors, roughly 180 million T cells yielded approximately 120 million unique TCR beta sequences and around 300 Gb of sequence data. Approximately 300 gigabases of sequencing data and 70 million to 100 million unique TCR sequences made up an early release that covered over 550 HLA-typed donors. The genetic ancestry cluster associated with self-reported Caucasian donors included 81% of the approximately 410 genotyped donors. The study aimed to test whether signatures of past pathogen exposure could be identified by cataloging public T cell receptors. Using immunosequencing, the study profiled T cell repertoires from about 650 subjects and related those repertoires to cytomegalovirus serostatus. A separate validation cohort of 100 to 150 different subjects was used in addition to the 666-subject first cohort. To predict cytomegalovirus infection status, the study brought together high-throughput TCR immunosequencing, statistical association of individual TCRs with disease status, and machine learning. A later analysis re-analyzed previously published TCR beta repertoires from 550 to 700 donors and added high-resolution HLA genotyping to study TCR occurrence patterns. In the later analysis, no new phenotypic data were used to find candidate immune exposures; instead, reliance was placed on TCR beta sequences and their occurrence across donors. An earlier analysis of nearly 600 of the donors applied high-throughput TCR beta sequencing to assess whether each TCR beta V gene segment acted as functional or pseudogenic. Donor age, sex, ethnicity and CMV serostatus were collected together with the repertoire data. A later genetic analysis used genome-wide SNP genotypes for about 65% of the 666 donors, treating that subset as a discovery cohort. Every repertoire in the discovery cohort had been generated on one and the same sequencing platform. Both class I and class II loci were covered by HLA typing, at four-digit resolution. The number of typed donors differed by locus: about 620-630 for A, B, C, DRB1 and DQB1; some 500 for DQA1; approximately 600 for DPA1; and some 470 for DPB1. Roughly five DR-DQ haplotypes were handled as single units for association and clustering because linkage in the cohort was strong. On average, 235,054 unique TCR beta nucleotide sequences were sequenced per donor among about 400 genotyped donors of the cohort, with roughly 19% of those sequences being non-productive. Study-wide findings and limitations: The authors suggested that the approach could potentially be extended to other disease states and immunological phenotypes. Broadly in line with IMGT annotations, most TCR beta V segments showed up in productive rearrangements about 90% or about 30% of the time in an earlier analysis of about 500 of the donors. Cytomegalovirus status was reported to be diagnosed by the classifier with high specificity and sensitivity in both the original and validation cohorts. The presence/absence analyses assumed that sequencing depth was roughly uniform across donors, and that assumption may not be true. In a later analysis, about 17,000 TCR beta sequences were associated with specific HLA alleles at a false discovery rate of 0.05. Assigning TCR associations to individual alleles was difficult when HLA alleles, especially DR and DQ, strongly co-occurred. Because HLA typing was unavailable for some donors at each locus, only the typed subset was used in association tests. According to a later analysis, most CMV-associated TCR beta chains appeared to be HLA-restricted, and the HLA associations seemed to be driven largely by CMV exposure. The cohort was sequenced for TCR beta chains only, and without alpha or paired-chain data the features that could be detected were limited. Because the 87-base-pair reads could not distinguish some IMGT-functional V segments, including TRBV6-2 and TRBV6-3, those segments were excluded. A cluster of highly shared sequence variants was judged likely to be a technical artifact of the sequencing pipeline. A later analysis reported that several top co-occurrence clusters appeared linked to parvovirus B19, influenza, CMV and Epstein-Barr virus. In a later genetic analysis, a missense DCLRE1C variant was associated with V-gene and J-gene trimming of TCR beta chains, and the association was replicated in an independent cohort. Most TCR sequences were seen in very few donors, while some public TCRs were found in many individuals. The study gave a list of 150 to 200 TCR beta chains associated with cytomegalovirus. A further reported finding was that TCR beta sequences accurately predicted the HLA-A and HLA-B alleles for most subjects in the first cohort. CMV serostatus was the only immune exposure information available for the cohort. In a later analysis, the rate of TCR association differed among HLA loci, with DRB1 alleles having the most associated TCRs and HLA-C alleles having the fewest. A few of the identified cytomegalovirus-associated TCR beta chains were confirmed in vitro to be specific for cytomegalovirus antigens. According to a later genetic analysis, donors in an Asian-associated ancestry cluster had fewer N-insertions in productive TCRs than the approximately 710-donor mean. Correlated functional status among segregating V segments might be attributable to linkage disequilibrium, but an unknown experimental factor could not be ruled out. A later analysis found that HLA-associated TCR beta chains were more clonally expanded and had lower generation probabilities than equally common non-associated chains. The earlier analysis of 450 to 700 of the donors excluded roughly 17 rarely observed V segments, including chromosome 9 orphons, because counts were too low.

The library was built by means of the immunoSEQ multiplex PCR assay. For the multiplex PCR, a mixture combining 60 forward primers for TCR Vbeta segments and 13 reverse primers for TCR Jbeta segments was used. The CDR3 region of rearranged TCR beta genes was amplified from genomic DNA with a multiplex PCR assay. On the Illumina HiSeq System, the amplified TCR beta libraries were sequenced as 87-base-pair reads. In the original analysis: A later analysis tallied about 77 million unique TCR beta chains across the 600 to 700 repertoires, and 10 million to 11 million of those chains were shared by two or more donors. Raw reads were error-corrected and collapsed into unique sequences with a nearest-neighbor algorithm that merged closely related sequences to remove PCR and sequencing errors. Alignment of CDR3 sequences to IMGT reference sequences was used to assign V, D and J gene segments. For a sequence to be retained, a match of at least six nucleotides to both a V gene segment and a J gene segment was required. Rearrangements were classified as productive when the CDR3 lacked stop codons and remained in frame with V and J, and all other rearrangements were classified as non-productive. CDR3 was defined according to IMGT convention as the region running from the second conserved V-encoded cysteine to the conserved J-encoded phenylalanine. The earlier analysis of some 540 of the donors excluded any sequence lacking an unambiguous match to a single V gene segment. An earlier analysis of some 500 of the donors classified V segments as functional when productive rearrangements were above 56.7% and as segregating when the standard deviation between donors was above 5%. A statistical classification framework was built to diagnose cytomegalovirus status from the catalog of TCR beta chain sequences. A later analysis assigned V and J genes by comparing TCR nucleotide sequences with IMGT/GENE-DB human TR gene sequences. A later analysis assigned CDR3 sequences and most-parsimonious VDJ recombination scenarios with the TCRdist pipeline. In a later analysis, every TCR beta chain was defined by the combination of its CDR3 amino acid sequence and its V-gene family, and reads without a unique V-gene family were dropped. To address suspected cross-contamination and a sequencing artifact, a later analysis removed approximately 590 highly shared, low-generation-probability nucleotide sequences. In a later analysis, a clonal expansion index for each public chain was calculated from normalized within-repertoire ranks of inferred template counts. In a later analysis, generation probabilities were computed using a VDJ recombination model fitted to out-of-frame rearrangements, and the results were checked against IGoR. Hypergeometric tests were used in a later analysis to score TCR-TCR, TCR-HLA and TCR-CMV co-occurrence, with a repertoire-size bias correction applied to the TCR pairs. False discovery rates were estimated in a later analysis by permuting HLA or CMV assignments 20 times. In a later analysis, co-occurring TCRs were grouped using DBSCAN, with TCRdist sequence similarity added in when clustering inside HLA-allele-positive subsets. For co-occurrence clustering, repertoires with fewer than 30,000 or more than 120,000 public chains were excluded, along with 4 to 6 repertoires with anomalous nucleotide sharing. The source is immuneACCESS, and TCRdb retained only in-frame sequences with V and J called. Part of the clones is not carried over; for the studies checked, unresolved V genes explain less than half of this, and the remainder is unexplained. V, J and clone size derive from that table, while D and trimming were established from the DNA sequence. The sample table lists under 75,000 clones, just over 85% of them with a count of one. Less than 2.5% of the sample is taken by the ten largest.

As to this clone: Its specific antigen is unknown. It has no much larger one-base neighbor in the sample; base qualities were not kept.

For CDR1 and CDR2, the germline V gene lists SGHDT and YYEEEE. The germline V and J ends show losses of 4 bases and 9 bases respectively, and no gene match explains 11 bases of the junction. The CDR3 holds 15 amino acids from the cysteine to the phenylalanine. The only DNA kept is the CDR3, 45 bases in frame from the first base. The cohort was made up of 666 healthy bone marrow donors. Cohort members were all nominally healthy when sampled, although unrecorded immune exposures were likely present. The donor was CMV seronegative and belonged to the group of roughly 330 seronegative cohort members. A peripheral blood sample was provided by each donor, and peripheral blood mononuclear cells were used for TCR beta sequencing. Genomic DNA extraction from the blood cell samples was performed with the Qiagen DNeasy Blood Extraction Kit.

Sequencing input: PBMCs. The receptor comes from a woman in her 30s in good health and CMV-seronegative. This sequence uses TRBV5-6 and TRBJ1-5; 9 central nucleotides agree with TRBD1. The CDR3 in this case is CASSRTGARRGPQHF. The nucleotide sequence reads as follows: TGTGCCAGCAGCCGGACAGGGGCCCGTCGGGGGCCCCAGCATTTT. The entire variable domain, with the stretches around the CDR3 drawn from the reference TRBV5-6 and TRBJ1-5 proteins, is DAGVTQSPTHLIKTRGQQVTLRCSPKSGHDTVSWYQQALGQGPQFIFQYYEEEERQRGNFPDRFSGHQFPNYSSELNVNALLLGDSALYLCASSRTGARRGPQHFGDGTRLSIL.